Many counts were recorded for the clone carrying this T cell receptor beta chain. Preparation of the TCRbeta library was carried out with unique molecular identifiers. MiXCR was run by TCRdb on the PCR reads, yielding one entry per CDR3 protein. Here the sample spans 170,000 or so distinct CDR3 sequences, about 6.4% being singletons. The entry originates in a study of T-cell reconstitution after alpha-beta-depleted transplantation in children. The CDR3 runs 13 residues. The V segment lost 5 bases and the J segment 2 bases; nucleotides outside the gene matches: 1. The germline V gene encodes CDR1 MDHEN and CDR2 SYDVKM.

The source was PBMCs from the stem cell graft donor, collected from the stem cell graft. V usage is TRBV28 and J usage is TRBJ2-5; 8 bases match TRBD1. This sequence was found in a human donor who donated a stem cell graft to a child with Wiskott-Aldrich syndrome. The CDR3 here is CASSGQGQETQYF. CDR3 in DNA: TGTGCCAGCAGTGGACAGGGACAAGAGACCCAGTACTTC.